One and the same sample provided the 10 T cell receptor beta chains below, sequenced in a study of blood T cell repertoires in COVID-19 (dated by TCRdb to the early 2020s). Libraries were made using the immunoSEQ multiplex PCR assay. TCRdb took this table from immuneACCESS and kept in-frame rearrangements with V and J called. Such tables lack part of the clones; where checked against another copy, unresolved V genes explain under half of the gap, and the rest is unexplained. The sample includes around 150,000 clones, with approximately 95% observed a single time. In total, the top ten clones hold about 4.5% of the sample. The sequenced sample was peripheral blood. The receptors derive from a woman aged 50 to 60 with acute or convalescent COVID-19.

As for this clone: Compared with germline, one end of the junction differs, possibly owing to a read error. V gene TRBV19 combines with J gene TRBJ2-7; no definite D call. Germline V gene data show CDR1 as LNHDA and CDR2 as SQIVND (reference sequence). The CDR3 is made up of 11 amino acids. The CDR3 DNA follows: TGTGCCACTAGTCAGTCCTGCGAGCAGTACTTC. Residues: CATSQSCEQYF.

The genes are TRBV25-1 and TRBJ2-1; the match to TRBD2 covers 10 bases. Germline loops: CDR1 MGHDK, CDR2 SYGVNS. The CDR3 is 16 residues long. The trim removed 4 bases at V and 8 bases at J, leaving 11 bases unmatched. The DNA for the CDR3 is TGTGCCAGCAGTGCCCTCGTAGCGGGGGGCGGTGATGAGCAGTTCTTC. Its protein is CASSALVAGGGDEQFF.

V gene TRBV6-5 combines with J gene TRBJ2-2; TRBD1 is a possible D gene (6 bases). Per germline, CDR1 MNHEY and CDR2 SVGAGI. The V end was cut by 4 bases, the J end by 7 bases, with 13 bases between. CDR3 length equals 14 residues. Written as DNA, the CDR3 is TGTGCCAGCAGTTCAAAACAGGGTTTCGGGGAGCTGTTTTTT. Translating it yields CASSSKQGFGELFF.

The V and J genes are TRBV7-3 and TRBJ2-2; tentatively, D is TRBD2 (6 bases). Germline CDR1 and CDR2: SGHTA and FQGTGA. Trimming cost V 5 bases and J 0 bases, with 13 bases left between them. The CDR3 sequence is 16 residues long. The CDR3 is CASSPGRTTNTGELFF. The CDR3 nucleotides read TGTGCCAGCAGCCCTGGCAGGACTACGAACACCGGGGAGCTGTTTTTT.

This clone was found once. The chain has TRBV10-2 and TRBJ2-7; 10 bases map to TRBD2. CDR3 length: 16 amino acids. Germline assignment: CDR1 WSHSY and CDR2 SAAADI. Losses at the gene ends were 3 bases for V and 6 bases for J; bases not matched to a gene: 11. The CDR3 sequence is CASSESSSGGAAEQYF. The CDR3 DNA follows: TGCGCCAGCAGTGAATCTTCGAGCGGGGGGGCCGCCGAGCAGTACTTC.

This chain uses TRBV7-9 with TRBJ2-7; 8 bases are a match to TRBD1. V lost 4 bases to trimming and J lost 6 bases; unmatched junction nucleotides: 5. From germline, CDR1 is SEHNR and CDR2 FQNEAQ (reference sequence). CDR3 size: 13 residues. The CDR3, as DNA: TGTGCCAGCAGCTGGACAGGGCGGGCCGAGCAGTACTTC. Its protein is CASSWTGRAEQYF.

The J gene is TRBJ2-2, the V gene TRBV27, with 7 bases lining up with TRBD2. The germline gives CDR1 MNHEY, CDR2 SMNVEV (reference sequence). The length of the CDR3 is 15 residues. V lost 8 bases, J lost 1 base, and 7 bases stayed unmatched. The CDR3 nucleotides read TGTGCCAGCCATAGGGAGCGGGGGAACACCGGGGAGCTGTTTTTT. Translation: CASHRERGNTGELFF.

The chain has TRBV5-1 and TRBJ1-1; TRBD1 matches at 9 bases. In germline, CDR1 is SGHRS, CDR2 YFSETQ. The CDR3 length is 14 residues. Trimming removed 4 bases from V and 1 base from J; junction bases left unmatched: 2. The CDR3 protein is CASSRTGENTEAFF. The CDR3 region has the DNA TGCGCCAGCAGCCGGACAGGGGAGAACACTGAAGCTTTCTTT. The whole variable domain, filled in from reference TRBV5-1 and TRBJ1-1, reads KAGVTQTPRYLIKTRGQQVTLSCSPISGHRSVSWYQQTPGQGLQFLFEYFSETQRNKGNFPGRFSGRQFSNSRSEMNVSTLELGDSALYLCASSRTGENTEAFFGQGTRLTVV.

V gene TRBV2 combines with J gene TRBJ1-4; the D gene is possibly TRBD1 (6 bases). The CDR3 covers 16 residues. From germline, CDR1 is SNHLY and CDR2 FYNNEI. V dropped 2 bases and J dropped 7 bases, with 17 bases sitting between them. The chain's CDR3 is CASSELQTGSAEKLFF. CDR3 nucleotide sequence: TGTGCCAGCAGTGAACTACAAACAGGGTCTGCTGAAAAACTGTTTTTT.

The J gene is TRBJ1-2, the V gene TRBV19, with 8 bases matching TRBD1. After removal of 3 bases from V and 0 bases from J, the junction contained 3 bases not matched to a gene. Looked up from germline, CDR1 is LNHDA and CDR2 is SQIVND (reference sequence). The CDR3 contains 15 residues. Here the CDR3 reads CASSMTGVTNYGYTF. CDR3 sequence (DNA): TGTGCCAGTAGTATGACAGGGGTAACTAACTATGGCTACACCTTC.